The entry that follows covers one TCR beta chain sequence. These data belong to a study of blood T cell repertoires in COVID-19. Sequenced by immunoSEQ multiplex PCR; TCRdb stores in-frame clones only, minus some. Of 250,000 to 400,000 clones detected, roughly 86% appear once; the ten largest clones hold about 5.2%. Trimming pared 7 bases from V and 8 bases from J, leaving 15 bases between. This CDR3 region has 13 residues. Germline V gene sequence: CDR1 ENHRY, CDR2 SYGVKD. Material for sequencing was PBMCs or T cells enriched from blood (not recorded which). This TCR derives from a woman in her 30s who had recovered from COVID-19. J is TRBJ2-1 and V is TRBV10-3, with a tentative D call TRBD2 (7 bases). The CDR3 sequence: CAITGGTSDEQFF. CDR3 bases: TGTGCCATCACCGGGGGGACATCGGATGAGCAGTTCTTC.